Shown below are 20 T cell receptor beta chains from a single sample sequenced in a study of T cells in women clearing cervical HPV infection (dated by TCRdb to 2016 to 2019). Receptors were amplified or captured by the immunoSEQ multiplex PCR assay. Entries here come from immuneACCESS through TCRdb and include only in-frame sequences with V and J called. Some clones fail to appear in such tables; in the studies checked, an unresolved V gene covers under half of the shortfall, and the cause of the remainder is unknown. The sample's table covers about 23,000 clones. Of the sample, more than 8.5% is held by the ten largest clones. The sample taken for sequencing was blood buffy coat. These receptors all stem from a woman between 18 and 70 years old with a cervical HPV16 infection that either progressed to CIN3+ or cleared (not recorded which).

As for this clone: Read sequence stops 3 residues before the CDR3 end, and the germline J gene provides the missing end. V is TRBV11-3 and J is TRBJ1-3; tentatively, D is TRBD1 (5 bases). V gave up 3 bases and J gave up 2 bases, with 8 bases separating them. This CDR3 is 14 amino acids long. Germline V gene sequence: CDR1 SGHNT, CDR2 YENEEA. CDR3 region: CASSFGATGNTIYF. CDR3 DNA (partial): TGTGCCAGCAGCTTTGGGGCCACTGGAAACACC.

As concerns this clone: The read comes to an end 3 residues before the CDR3 does, leaving the germline J gene to fill in the end. This sequence joins TRBV5-6 and TRBJ1-5, with D unclear. Trimming pared 4 bases from V and 0 bases from J, leaving 5 bases between. This CDR3 is built from 13 residues. Germline CDR1 SGHDT, CDR2 YYEEEE. Incomplete CDR3 DNA: TGTGCCAGCAGCCGGGGTAGCAATCAGCCC. Protein: CASSRGSNQP. The CDR3 in its entirety is CASSRGSNQPQHF. Full variable domain (rest looked up from reference TRBV5-6 and TRBJ1-5): DAGVTQSPTHLIKTRGQQVTLRCSPKSGHDTVSWYQQALGQGPQFIFQYYEEEERQRGNFPDRFSGHQFPNYSSELNVNALLLGDSALYLCASSRGSNQPQHFGDGTRLSIL.

Notes on this clone: The read ends 3 residues early relative to the CDR3; the germline J gene fills the gap. The chain recombines TRBV20-1 with TRBJ1-2, with 7 bases that match TRBD1. Per the germline V gene, CDR1 is DFQATT and CDR2 is SNEGSKA (reference sequence). J was trimmed by 3 bases and V by 3 bases; bases with no gene match: 13. This CDR3 has 16 amino acids. CDR3 sequence reads: CSASTGAAVFDYGYTF. The sequenced CDR3 bases are TGCAGTGCTAGCACAGGGGCCGCCGTCTTTGACTATGGC.

Remarks on this clone: The sequenced fragment ends 3 residues before the CDR3 boundary, so the rest is inferred from the germline J gene. The chain employs TRBV19 and TRBJ2-2, with 9 bases matching TRBD1. Unmatched junction bases numbered 9, after V lost 7 bases and J lost 6 bases. This CDR3 is 15 amino acids long. Looked up from germline, CDR1 is LNHDA and CDR2 is SQIVND (reference sequence). CDR3 region: CASMARDRESGELFF. Incomplete CDR3 DNA: TGTGCCAGTATGGCCCGGGACAGGGAGTCCGGGGAG.

With regard to this clone: Sequencing ends 3 residues short of the CDR3 end; the germline J gene provides the rest. The genes are TRBV7-9 and TRBJ2-7, with D unclear. The CDR3 length is 15 residues. CDR1 SEHNR and CDR2 FQNEAQ come from the germline V gene (reference sequence). Trimming cost V 1 base and J 3 bases, with 13 bases left between them. The CDR3: CASSLDGSGYYEQYF. CDR3 DNA, as far as it was read: TGTGCCAGCAGCTTAGACGGTTCAGGATACTACGAG.

This clone is medium-sized (0.01 to 0.1%) by frequency. The read ends 3 residues before the CDR3 terminus; that terminus is restored from the germline J gene. The rearrangement links TRBV5-6 to TRBJ2-1, with D unresolved. Germline CDR1 and CDR2: SGHDT and YYEEEE. V lost 0 bases and J 3 bases, leaving 10 bases between the germline ends. The CDR3 sequence is 15 residues long. The CDR3 sequence: CASSLGAQYYNEQFF. Incomplete CDR3 DNA: TGTGCCAGCAGCTTGGGGGCCCAATACTACAATGAG.

On this clone itself: The CDR3 end falls 3 residues outside the read, so it is completed with the germline J gene. The rearrangement links TRBV13 to TRBJ1-1, with TRBD1 identical over 8 bases. Per the germline V gene, CDR1 is PRHDT and CDR2 is FYEKMQ (reference sequence). V lost 2 bases and J lost 4; bases outside the gene matches: 3. This CDR3 contains 14 residues. The sequenced part of the CDR3 DNA is TGTGCCAGCAGCTTAACAGGGGGGGCCACTGAA. Residues: CASSLTGGATE. From start to end, the CDR3 is CASSLTGGATEAFF.

On this clone: Read data end 3 residues before the CDR3 end; the end is taken from the germline J gene. The chain recombines TRBV5-1 with TRBJ1-6; no firm D call. V lost 7 bases and J lost 6, with 11 bases in between. Germline CDR1 SGHRS, CDR2 YFSETQ. This CDR3 has 13 amino acids. The covered CDR3 bases are TGCGCCAGCGGCCCCGAGAGTAATTCACCC. It encodes CASGPESNSP. The whole CDR3 is CASGPESNSPLHF.

The CDR3 DNA, read in part, is TGTGCCAGCAGCATGCGGAACACTGAA. Its translation: CASSMRNTE. The complete CDR3 protein is CASSMRNTEAFF. The rearrangement links TRBV13 to TRBJ1-1, with D unclear. Coverage ceases 3 residues before the CDR3 finishes, and the germline J gene fills in the end. Germline V lookup: CDR1 PRHDT, CDR2 FYEKMQ (reference sequence). CDR3 length: 12 amino acids. V was trimmed by 5 bases and J by 1 base, leaving 5 bases between them.

A note on this clone: Coverage ceases 3 residues before the CDR3 finishes, and the germline J gene fills in the end. The chain couples TRBV6-2 or TRBV6-3 to TRBJ1-5, with D possibly being TRBD1 (5 bases). Per germline, CDR1 MNHEY and CDR2 SVGEGT. The ends were cut back, 6 bases at V and 6 bases at J, with 15 bases in the middle. The CDR3 runs to 14 residues. CDR3 protein: CASRPAGGSQPQHF. CDR3 DNA, as far as it was read: TGTGCCAGCAGACCGGCGGGGGGGAGTCAGCCC.

Comment on this clone: The CDR3 end falls 3 residues outside the read, so it is completed with the germline J gene. The chain uses TRBV2 and TRBJ2-3; maybe TRBD1 (6 bases). Germline V gene data show CDR1 as SNHLY and CDR2 as FYNNEI. V lost 10 bases and J lost 4, with 21 bases in between. This CDR3 has 15 residues. The CDR3 region is CAIKPGRRGSDTQYF. The CDR3 bases that were read are TGTGCCATCAAACCGGGGCGAAGGGGGTCAGATACG.

Of note for this clone: A junction boundary mismatches the germline segment, possibly from a read error. Coverage ceases 3 residues before the CDR3 finishes, and the germline J gene fills in the end. This chain uses TRBV4-2 with TRBJ2-7; possibly TRBD2 for D (5 bases). The CDR3 extends over 16 amino acids. The germline gives CDR1 LGHNA, CDR2 YNFKEQ. The part of the CDR3 DNA that was read is TGCGCCAGCAGCCAAGGAGGCGGGTCCAGCTCCTACGAG. It encodes CASSQGGGSSSYE. The CDR3 as a whole reads CASSQGGGSSSYEQYF.

About this clone: Sequence at one end of the junction differs from germline and may be a read error. CDR3 sequence reads: CASSHSRGDNEQFF. Partial CDR3 DNA: TGCGCCAGCAGCCACTCCAGGGGTGACAATGAG. The V gene is TRBV4-2, the J gene TRBJ2-1; D is perhaps TRBD1 (6 bases). The CDR3 end falls 3 residues outside the read, so it is completed with the germline J gene. This CDR3 spans 14 amino acids. The germline V gene has CDR1 LGHNA and CDR2 YNFKEQ.

The CDR3 is CSAPREGVGDTQYF. The sequenced CDR3 bases are TGCAGTGCGCCGCGGGAGGGTGTTGGAGATACG. The genes are TRBV20-1 and TRBJ2-3, with 9 bases that match TRBD2. The read comes to an end 3 residues before the CDR3 does, leaving the germline J gene to fill in the end. CDR3 size: 14 residues. Germline V lookup: CDR1 DFQATT, CDR2 SNEGSKA (reference sequence). With 6 bases clipped from V and 5 bases from J, the junction kept 9 bases outside the gene matches.

As to this clone: The read comes to an end 3 residues before the CDR3 does, leaving the germline J gene to fill in the end. V and J are TRBV12-3 or TRBV12-4 and TRBJ2-1; 7 nucleotides agree with TRBD2. The junction had 1 base not matched to a gene; V was cut back by 3 bases and J by 8 bases. The length of the CDR3 is 12 residues. CDR3 protein: CASSLTSYEQFF. The CDR3 bases that were read are TGTGCCAGCAGTTTGACTAGCTATGAG.

Concerning this clone itself: The read stops 3 residues short of the end of the CDR3; the missing end is completed from the germline J gene. The gene calls are TRBV7-6 and TRBJ2-2; 10 positions match TRBD1. CDR1 and CDR2 from the germline V gene are SGHVS and FNYEAQ. The CDR3 is 17 residues long. J lost 5 bases, V lost 2 bases, and 8 bases had no gene match. The sequenced CDR3 bases are TGTGCCAGCAGCTTATGGGACAGGGGAGAATGGACCGGGGAG. It translates to CASSLWDRGEWTGE. The full-length CDR3 reads as CASSLWDRGEWTGELFF.

For this clone: The missing CDR3 end, 3 residues past where the read stops, is filled in from the germline J gene. J is TRBJ2-7 and V is TRBV11-2; 9 bases agree with TRBD1. This CDR3 has 14 amino acids. Germline CDR1 and CDR2: SGHAT and FQNNGV. V lost 5 bases, J lost 1 base, and 3 bases stayed unmatched. The CDR3 DNA, read in part, is TGTGCCAGCAGCCGAGGACAGGGGTCCTACGAG. This gives the protein CASSRGQGSYE. The whole CDR3 sequence reads CASSRGQGSYEQYF.

Concerning this clone: The read comes to an end 3 residues before the CDR3 does, leaving the germline J gene to fill in the end. The rearrangement uses TRBV19 and TRBJ2-2; D remains unclear. The CDR3 totals 14 residues. Germline assignment: CDR1 LNHDA and CDR2 SQIVND (reference sequence). V lost 4 bases to trimming and J lost 1 base, with 7 bases between them. This CDR3 reads CASSKQVNTGELFF. The sequenced CDR3 bases are TGTGCCAGTAGTAAACAAGTGAACACCGGGGAG.

Notes on this clone: The read stops 3 residues short of the end of the CDR3; the missing end is completed from the germline J gene. This rearrangement joins TRBV12-3 or TRBV12-4 to TRBJ1-5; D might be TRBD1 (5 bases). V lost 6 bases and J 5 bases, leaving 11 bases between the germline ends. This CDR3 has 13 residues. CDR3 sequence reads: CASRGGEYQPQHF. The covered CDR3 bases are TGTGCCAGCAGGGGGGGGGAATATCAGCCC.

A note on this clone: The sequence runs out 3 residues before the end of the CDR3; the remainder is reconstructed from the germline J gene. The chain joins TRBV20-1 to TRBJ1-6; tentatively, D is TRBD1 (5 bases). The ends were cut back, 3 bases at V and 6 bases at J, with 9 bases in the middle. Germline CDR1 DFQATT, CDR2 SNEGSKA (reference sequence). This CDR3 region has 13 residues. The DNA read from the CDR3 is TGCAGTGCTAGTGGGGGGATTAATTCACCC. Translation: CSASGGINSP. The full CDR3 protein reads CSASGGINSPLHF.